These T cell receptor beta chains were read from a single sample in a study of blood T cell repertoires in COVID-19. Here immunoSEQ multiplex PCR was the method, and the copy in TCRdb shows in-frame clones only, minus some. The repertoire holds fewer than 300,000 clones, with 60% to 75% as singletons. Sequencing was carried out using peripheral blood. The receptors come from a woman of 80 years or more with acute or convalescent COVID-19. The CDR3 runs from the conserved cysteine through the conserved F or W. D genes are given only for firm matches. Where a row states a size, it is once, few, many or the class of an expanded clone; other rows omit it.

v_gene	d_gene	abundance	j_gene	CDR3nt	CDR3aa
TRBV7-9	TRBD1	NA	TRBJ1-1	TGTGCCAGCAGCCCCCGACAGGGGAACACTGAAGCTTTCTTT	CASSPRQGNTEAFF
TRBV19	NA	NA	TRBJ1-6	TGTGCCAGTAGTCATATTGGGACACAGGGTTATAATTCACCCCTCCACTTT	CASSHIGTQGYNSPLHF
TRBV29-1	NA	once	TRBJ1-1	TGCAGCGTTGAAGCACAGGAGGGCACTGAAGCTTTCTTT	CSVEAQEGTEAFF
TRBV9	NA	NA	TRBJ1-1	TGTGCCAGCAGCGTCCAATTGAACACTGAAGCTTTCTTT	CASSVQLNTEAFF
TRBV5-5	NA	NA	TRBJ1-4	TGTGCCAGCAGCTTGGCTGAGGGCAGGGGAAATGAAAAACTGTTTTTT	CASSLAEGRGNEKLFF
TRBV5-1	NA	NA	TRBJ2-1	TGCGCCAGCAGCTCCCGGTTACTAGTGGATGAGCAGTTCTTC	CASSSRLLVDEQFF
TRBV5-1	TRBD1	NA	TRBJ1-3	TGCGCCAGCAGCTCTCAGACAGGGACATTAGGAAACACCATATATTTT	CASSSQTGTLGNTIYF
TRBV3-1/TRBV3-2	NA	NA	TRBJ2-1	TGTGCCAGCAGCCAAGTTTTAACTGGCAATGAGCAGTTCTTC	CASSQVLTGNEQFF
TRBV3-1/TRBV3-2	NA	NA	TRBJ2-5	TGTGCCAGCAGTCATCCTCCAACGGTAGAGACCCAGTACTTC	CASSHPPTVETQYF
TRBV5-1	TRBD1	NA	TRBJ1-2	TGCGCCAGCAGCTTGGACAGGGGACCCTATGGCTACACCTTC	CASSLDRGPYGYTF
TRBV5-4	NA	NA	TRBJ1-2	TGTGCCAGCAGCTTGCCTAGGAATAACTATGGCTACACCTTC	CASSLPRNNYGYTF
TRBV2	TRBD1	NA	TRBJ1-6	TGTGCCAGCAGATCGACAGGGGTATATAATTCACCCCTCCACTTT	CASRSTGVYNSPLHF
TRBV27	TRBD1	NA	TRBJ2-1	TGTGCCAGCAGGGAGACAGGGTTTGGTTGGGACAATGAGCAGTTCTTC	CASRETGFGWDNEQFF
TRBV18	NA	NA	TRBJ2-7	TGTGCCAGCTCACCACCGGGCATGTTAGTCGGGAGTCGGGAGCAGTACTTC	CASSPPGMLVGSREQYF
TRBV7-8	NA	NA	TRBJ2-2	TGTGCCAGCAGCTCGCAGGGGACCGGGGAGCTGTTTTTT	CASSSQGTGELFF
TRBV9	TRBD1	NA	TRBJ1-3	TGTGCCAGCAGCGTAGGACAGGGGGCGAACACCATATATTTT	CASSVGQGANTIYF
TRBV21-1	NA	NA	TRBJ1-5	TGTGCCAGCAGCAACCTAAAAGGGGGGGGCATGGGTCAGCCCCAGCATTTT	CASSNLKGGGMGQPQHF
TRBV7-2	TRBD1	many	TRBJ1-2	TGTGCCAGCAGCTTGTGGACAGGGAGGCATGGCTACACCTTC	CASSLWTGRHGYTF
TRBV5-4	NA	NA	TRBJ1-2	TGTGCCAGCAGACCAGACAAGTCAAGTAGGGGCTACACCTTC	CASRPDKSSRGYTF
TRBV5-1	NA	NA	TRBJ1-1	TGCGCCAGCAGCTTGGAGGGGGTTTACACTGAAGCTTTCTTT	CASSLEGVYTEAFF
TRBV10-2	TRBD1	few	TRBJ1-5	TGCGCCAGCAGGTCGACAGGGCCCAATCAGCCCCAGCATTTT	CASRSTGPNQPQHF
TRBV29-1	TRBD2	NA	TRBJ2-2	TGCAGCGTTGCCTCGACTAGCGGGAGATCCACCGGGGAGCTGTTTTTT	CSVASTSGRSTGELFF
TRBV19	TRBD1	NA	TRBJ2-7	TGTGCCAGTAGAGCCGAGGGGACAGGGCGCTACGAGCAGTACTTC	CASRAEGTGRYEQYF
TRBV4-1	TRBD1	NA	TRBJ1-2	TGCGCCAGCAGCCAAGAAGACAGGGGCCGCTACACCTTC	CASSQEDRGRYTF
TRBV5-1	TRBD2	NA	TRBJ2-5	TGCGCCAGCAGCTACCCCGGGAGGACTCAAGAGACCCAGTACTTC	CASSYPGRTQETQYF
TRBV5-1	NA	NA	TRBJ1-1	TGCGCCAGCAGTTTCACAGGGCACACTGAAGCTTTCTTT	CASSFTGHTEAFF
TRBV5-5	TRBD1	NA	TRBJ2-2	TGTGCCAGCAGCTTGGGAGGGGGCGGCACCGGGGAGCTGTTTTTT	CASSLGGGGTGELFF
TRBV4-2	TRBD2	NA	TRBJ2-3	TGTGCCAGCAGCCAAGGCCCACGGACTAGCGGGGGAGATACGCAGTATTTT	CASSQGPRTSGGDTQYF
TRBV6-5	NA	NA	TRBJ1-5	TGTGCCAGCAGTTACGATCCGGGTTATCAGCCCCAGCATTTT	CASSYDPGYQPQHF
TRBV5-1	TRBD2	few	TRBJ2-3	TGCGCCAGCAGCTTGTTGGCGGGAGGGCCCGCAGATACGCAGTATTTT	CASSLLAGGPADTQYF
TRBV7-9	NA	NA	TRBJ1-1	TGTGCCAGCAACCCCATGGGGCGAACAAGGAACACTGAAGCTTTCTTT	CASNPMGRTRNTEAFF
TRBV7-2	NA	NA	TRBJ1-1	TGTGCCAGCAGCCACAGGGCCGGAGGCACTGAAGCTTTCTTT	CASSHRAGGTEAFF
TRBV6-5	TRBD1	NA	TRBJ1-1	TGTGCCAGCAAAGAAGGGGGCCTTAACACTGAAGCTTTCTTT	CASKEGGLNTEAFF
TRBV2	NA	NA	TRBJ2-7	TGTGCCAGCGATGGGGGCAGGGTTGGCGAGCAGTACTTC	CASDGGRVGEQYF
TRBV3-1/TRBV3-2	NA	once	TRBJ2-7	TGTGCCAGCAGCCCAGGTATTGGCCCTTCCTACGAGCAGTACTTC	CASSPGIGPSYEQYF
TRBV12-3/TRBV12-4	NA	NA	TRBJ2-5	TGTGCCAGCAGGACACAGGGTCTGGAGACCCAGTACTTC	CASRTQGLETQYF
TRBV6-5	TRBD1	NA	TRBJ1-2	TGTGCCACCCAGGACAGGGGGCAGGACTATGGCTACACCTTC	CATQDRGQDYGYTF
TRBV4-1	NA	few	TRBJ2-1	TGCGCCAGCAGCCAAGATTCGGTAGGGGCTTACAATGAGCAGTTCTTC	CASSQDSVGAYNEQFF
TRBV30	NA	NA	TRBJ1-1	TGTGCCTGGAGTAAAAGACGGGTCTCCCCTGAAGCTTTCTTT	CAWSKRRVSPEAFF
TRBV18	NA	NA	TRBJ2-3	TGTGCCAGCTCACCAGGGCAAATCACAGATACGCAGTATTTT	CASSPGQITDTQYF
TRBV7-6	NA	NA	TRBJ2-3	TGTGCCAGCAGCTCGGGGGTGTGGACAGATACGCAGTATTTT	CASSSGVWTDTQYF
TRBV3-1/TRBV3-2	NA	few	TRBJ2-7	TGTGCCAGCAGCCTGAGTTCCTACGAGCAGTACTTC	CASSLSSYEQYF
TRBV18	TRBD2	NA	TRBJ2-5	TGTGCCAGCTCCGAGGGACTAGCGGGCCAAGAGACCCAGTACTTC	CASSEGLAGQETQYF
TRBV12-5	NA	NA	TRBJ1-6	TGTGCTAGTGGTTTGGGACAGCCGAATTCACCCCTCCACTTT	CASGLGQPNSPLHF
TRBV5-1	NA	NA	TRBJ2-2	TGCGCCAGCAGCTTGGAACTCTCCACCGGGGAGCTGTTTTTT	CASSLELSTGELFF
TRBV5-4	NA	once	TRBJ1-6	TGTGCCAGCAGCTTCGGTGGCTCTCCCTCGGGGAGTTCACCCCTCCACTTT	CASSFGGSPSGSSPLHF
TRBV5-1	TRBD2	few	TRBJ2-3	TGCGCCAGCGAACGCGGGGGGGTCACAGATACGCAGTATTTT	CASERGGVTDTQYF
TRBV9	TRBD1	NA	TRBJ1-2	TGTGCCAGCAGCGTAGACGGACAGGGTATCGGTGGCTACACCTTC	CASSVDGQGIGGYTF
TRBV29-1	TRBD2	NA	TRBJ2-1	TGCAGCGCCAGCGGGACTAGCGCATACAATGAGCAGTTCTTC	CSASGTSAYNEQFF
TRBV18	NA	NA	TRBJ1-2	TGTGCCAGCTCACCACCGGTCACATCTAACTATGGCTACACCTTC	CASSPPVTSNYGYTF
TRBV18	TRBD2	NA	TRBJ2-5	TGTGCCAGCTCACCAGGACTAGCGGGCATCCAAGAGACCCAGTACTTC	CASSPGLAGIQETQYF
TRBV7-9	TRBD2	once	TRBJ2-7	TGTGCCAGCAGCTTAGCCGGGACTAGCGGGAGGGCCCTCGAGCAGTACTTC	CASSLAGTSGRALEQYF